A single sample gave rise to the 9 T cell receptor beta chains below, sequenced in a study of T cells in Graves' hyperthyroidism and ophthalmopathy. RNA transcripts provided the source from which TCR beta CDR3 regions were amplified. A first-round RT-PCR of the TCR CDR3 used the HTBI primer set. One entry per CDR3 protein results from TCRdb running MiXCR on the multiplex PCR reads. The sample shows some 580,000 distinct CDR3 sequences, more than 15% of them seen only once. Sequencing was done on a sample of blood. The source of these receptors is a woman aged 40 to 55 with Graves' ophthalmopathy.

The CDR3 loop reads CASSQGEFNYGYTF. The CDR3 DNA reads TGCGCCAGCAGCCAAGGAGAGTTTAACTATGGCTACACCTTC. The rearrangement uses TRBV4-1 and TRBJ1-2; D is undetermined. V was shortened by 1 base and J by 1 base, with 7 bases between the two germline ends. Looked up from germline, CDR1 is MGHRA and CDR2 is YSYEKL. CDR3 size: 14 residues.

The chain couples TRBV28 to TRBJ2-1; D is perhaps TRBD2 (6 bases). The CDR3 is 14 residues long. Germline values: CDR1 MDHEN, CDR2 SYDVKM. Trimming removed 7 bases at V and 7 bases at J, with 17 bases between. CDR3 sequence (DNA): TGTGCCAGCAAGGGCGGGACGACCGGGAATGAGCAGTTCTTC. Residues: CASKGGTTGNEQFF.

There are many counts of this clonotype. This chain links TRBV2 with TRBJ2-7, with 11 nucleotides matching TRBD2. V lost 2 bases to trimming and J lost 5 bases; unmatched junction nucleotides: 5. The CDR3 covers 15 residues. From germline, CDR1 is SNHLY and CDR2 FYNNEI. CDR3 sequence (DNA): TGTGCCAGCAGTGAAAGGCTAGCGGGAGGTGACGAGCAGTACTTC. Translated: CASSERLAGGDEQYF.

At least ten counts were recorded for this clonotype. The chain combines TRBV20-1 with TRBJ2-5, with D tentatively TRBD2 (6 bases). The CDR3 spans 16 residues. The V gene's germline CDR1 is DFQATT and CDR2 SNEGSKA (reference sequence). Trimming stripped 4 bases from V and 2 bases from J, with 20 bases between. CDR3 loop: CSANPGVSGLQETQYF. The CDR3 DNA reads TGCAGTGCTAACCCGGGGGTTAGCGGACTACAAGAGACCCAGTACTTC.

This clonotype was picked up many times. The V and J genes are TRBV10-1 and TRBJ1-1; D is ambiguous. This CDR3 region has 14 residues. The germline V gene encodes CDR1 WNHNN and CDR2 SYGVQD (reference sequence). V was pared by 0 bases and J by 4 bases, with 9 bases between. CDR3 coding DNA: TGCGCCAGCAGTGAGTCGTCGTGGGCCACTGAAGCTTTCTTT. This gives the protein CASSESSWATEAFF.

This clonotype was recorded many times. This chain connects TRBV2 to TRBJ2-1; perhaps D is TRBD1 or TRBD2 (7 bases each). V gave up 4 bases and J gave up 15 bases, with 19 bases separating them. The CDR3 sequence is 13 residues long. The V gene's germline CDR1 is SNHLY and CDR2 FYNNEI. CDR3 sequence: CASSGGGGQTVFF. In nucleotides, the CDR3 is TGTGCCAGCAGTGGGGGGGGGGGACAGACCGTGTTCTTC.

A few counts support this clonotype. This chain links TRBV14 with TRBJ2-1, with 8 bases lining up with TRBD2. This CDR3 is 17 amino acids long. CDR1 and CDR2 from the germline V gene are SGHDN and FVKESK. V was pared by 5 bases and J by 4 bases, with 13 bases of the junction left unmatched. CDR3 region: CASSGGSGDRRYNEQFF. DNA of the CDR3: TGTGCCAGCAGCGGAGGTAGCGGGGATCGGAGGTACAATGAGCAGTTCTTC.

V is TRBV2 and J is TRBJ2-7; 11 nucleotides align to TRBD2. With V trimmed by 0 bases and J by 0 bases, 7 bases remained unmatched. This CDR3 is built from 18 residues. Germline loops: CDR1 SNHLY, CDR2 FYNNEI. The CDR3 here is CASSEALGLAATSYEQYF. The CDR3 DNA reads as TGTGCCAGCAGTGAAGCGCTGGGACTAGCGGCAACCTCCTACGAGCAGTACTTC.

The sample holds a few counts of this clonotype. At one end, the junction sequence differs from germline, possibly due to a read error. V and J are TRBV24-1 and TRBJ2-1; the D gene could be TRBD1 or TRBD2 (5 bases each). The CDR3 totals 15 residues. The germline V gene has CDR1 KGHDR and CDR2 SFDVKD. In nucleotides, the CDR3 is TGTGCCACCCTCACGGGACGCCGATCCTACAATGAGCGGTTCTTC. It encodes CATLTGRRSYNERFF.